Below are 12 T cell receptor beta chains sequenced from a single sample in a study of blood T cell repertoires in COVID-19. Clones were sequenced by immunoSEQ multiplex PCR, and TCRdb holds only the in-frame ones, with some missing. The data contain roughly 81,000 clones, about 83% of them seen just once; the ten biggest clones take up around 8%. The sequenced sample was peripheral blood. Every receptor here comes from a man younger than 45 with acute or convalescent COVID-19.

Only one count was recorded for this clone. The J gene is TRBJ1-1, the V gene TRBV28, with a tentative D call TRBD1 (5 bases). Trimming left V 7 bases short and J 4 bases short, with 22 bases between. The CDR3 loop spans 16 amino acids. Per the germline V gene, CDR1 is MDHEN and CDR2 is SYDVKM. CDR3 residues: CASTLGQGRWFTEAFF. As DNA, the CDR3 is TGTGCCAGCACCCTGGGGCAGGGTCGATGGTTCACTGAAGCTTTCTTT.

The chain links TRBV18 to TRBJ2-3; D is possibly TRBD2 (5 bases). This CDR3 region has 16 residues. Germline V lookup: CDR1 KGHSH, CDR2 LQKENI. V was clipped by 3 bases and J by 1 base, with 14 bases between them. CDR3 coding DNA: TGTGCCAGCTCACCTTTGAGGGTAGAACGCACAGATACGCAGTATTTT. Amino acid sequence: CASSPLRVERTDTQYF.

This chain connects TRBV9 to TRBJ1-6, with 7 nucleotides matching TRBD1. V dropped 8 bases and J dropped 8; count of bases not matched to a gene: 7. The germline V gene has CDR1 SGDLS and CDR2 YYNGEE. The CDR3 has 13 residues. The CDR3 here is CASRTGDDSPLHF. The CDR3 coding sequence is TGTGCCAGTCGTACAGGGGATGATTCACCCCTCCACTTT.

This chain uses TRBV3-1 (or the pseudogene TRBV3-2) with TRBJ1-1; tentatively, D is TRBD1 (6 bases). V was cut by 0 bases and J by 6 bases, with 17 bases left in between. CDR3 length: 16 residues. CDR1 is LGHDT and CDR2 is YNNKEL in the germline V gene (reference sequence). This CDR3 is CASSQEGAGAGAEAFF. DNA for the CDR3: TGTGCCAGCAGCCAAGAGGGGGCAGGGGCTGGCGCTGAAGCTTTCTTT.

The genes are TRBV15 and TRBJ1-1, with D perhaps matching TRBD1 (6 bases). CDR1 and CDR2 from the germline V gene are LNHNV and YYDKDF (reference sequence). Trimming removed 3 bases at V and 1 base at J, with 15 bases between. The CDR3 totals 16 residues. The CDR3: CATSRGTGSWNTEAFF. Here the CDR3 DNA reads TGTGCCACCAGCAGGGGTACAGGGTCATGGAACACTGAAGCTTTCTTT. The whole variable domain, filled in from reference TRBV15 and TRBJ1-1, reads DAMVIQNPRYQVTQFGKPVTLSCSQTLNHNVMYWYQQKSSQAPKLLFHYYDKDFNNEADTPDNFQSRRPNTSFCFLDIRSPGLGDTAMYLCATSRGTGSWNTEAFFGQGTRLTVV.

J is TRBJ1-5 and V is TRBV7-3; D is uncertain. The V and J ends lost 2 bases and 5 bases respectively, with 4 bases between them. The CDR3 has 12 amino acids. CDR1 and CDR2 from the germline V gene are SGHTA and FQGTGA. CDR3 sequence: CASSLEDQPQHF. The DNA for the CDR3 is TGTGCCAGCAGCTTAGAGGATCAGCCCCAGCATTTT.

The gene calls are TRBV6-5 and TRBJ1-5; D might be TRBD1 (5 bases). Trimming took off 6 bases at V and 4 bases at J, with 13 bases between the two ends. Germline-derived CDR1 and CDR2 are MNHEY and SVGAGI. There are 14 residues in the CDR3. CDR3 protein: CASSRSGTNQPQHF. The CDR3, as DNA: TGTGCCAGCAGCCGATCAGGGACTAATCAGCCCCAGCATTTT.

The chain employs TRBV28 and TRBJ1-4; a possible D gene is TRBD1 (6 bases). This CDR3 is built from 12 residues. With 7 bases removed from V and 8 bases from J, the gap between germline ends came to 11 bases. Per the germline V gene, CDR1 is MDHEN and CDR2 is SYDVKM. CDR3 in amino acids: CASKAGAEKLFF. In DNA, the CDR3 is TGTGCCAGCAAGGCAGGGGCCGAAAAACTGTTTTTT.

V gene TRBV10-3 combines with J gene TRBJ2-2, with TRBD2 matching over 7 bases. V lost 0 bases and J lost 2; bases outside the gene matches: 6. CDR1 ENHRY and CDR2 SYGVKD come from the germline V gene. The CDR3 is made up of 17 amino acids. The CDR3 is CAISESGGRRNTGELFF. DNA for the CDR3: TGTGCCATCAGTGAGTCGGGAGGGCGCCGAAACACCGGGGAGCTGTTTTTT.

The gene calls are TRBV30 and TRBJ1-5, with no clear D. The CDR3 is 16 amino acids. Germline CDR1 reads GTSNPN; CDR2 reads SVGIG (reference sequence). Trimming pared 2 bases from V and 0 bases from J, leaving 14 bases between. The CDR3 nucleotides are TGTGCCTGGAGTACAACCCGGGAATATAGCAATCAGCCCCAGCATTTT. This encodes CAWSTTREYSNQPQHF. Using reference TRBV30 and TRBJ1-5 for the parts outside the CDR3, the full variable domain is SQTIHQWPATLVQPVGSPLSLECTVEGTSNPNLYWYRQAAGRGLQLLFYSVGIGQISSEVPQNLSASRPQDRQFILSSKKLLLSDSGFYLCAWSTTREYSNQPQHFGDGTRLSIL.

About this clone: The limits of the CDR3 on the DNA are not certain, so only TCRdb's listed CDR3 is given. The chain links TRBV30 to TRBJ2-1; TRBD2 is taken as the D call from the table, unchecked against the DNA. With termini counted, the CDR3 has 14 amino acids. Germline-derived CDR1 and CDR2 are GTSNPN and SVGIG (reference sequence). CDR3: CAWSVGAGSGRKFF.

The rearrangement joins TRBV28 to TRBJ2-2; D perhaps matches TRBD1 (5 bases). Germline V CDR1 and CDR2: MDHEN, SYDVKM. The CDR3 runs 13 residues. V was cut by 3 bases and J by 7 bases, with 9 bases left in between. CDR3 protein: CASSFLQDGELFF. Written as DNA, the CDR3 is TGTGCCAGCAGTTTCCTACAGGACGGGGAGCTGTTTTTT.